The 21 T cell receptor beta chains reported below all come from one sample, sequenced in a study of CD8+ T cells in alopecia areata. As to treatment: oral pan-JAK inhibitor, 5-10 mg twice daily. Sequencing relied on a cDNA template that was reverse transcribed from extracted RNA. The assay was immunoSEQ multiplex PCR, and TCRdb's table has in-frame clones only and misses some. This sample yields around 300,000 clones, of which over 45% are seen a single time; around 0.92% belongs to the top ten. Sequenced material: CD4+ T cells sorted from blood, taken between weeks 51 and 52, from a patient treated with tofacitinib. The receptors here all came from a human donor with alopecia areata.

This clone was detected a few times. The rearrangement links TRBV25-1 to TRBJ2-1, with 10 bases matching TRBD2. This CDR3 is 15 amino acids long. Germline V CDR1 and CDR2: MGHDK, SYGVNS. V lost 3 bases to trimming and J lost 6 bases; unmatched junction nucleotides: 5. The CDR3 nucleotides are TGTGCCAGCAGTGAGCAGCGGGGGGGCCTCAATGAGCAGTTCTTC. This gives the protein CASSEQRGGLNEQFF.

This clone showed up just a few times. CDR3 DNA sequence: TGCAGCGTTGAATGGTGGACAGGAGATTACAATGAGCAGTTCTTC. It encodes CSVEWWTGDYNEQFF. The chain is built from TRBV29-1 and TRBJ2-1; 7 bases line up with TRBD1. Germline CDR1 is SQVTM and CDR2 is ANQGSEA. The CDR3 extends over 15 amino acids. Unmatched junction bases numbered 8, after V lost 2 bases and J lost 4 bases.

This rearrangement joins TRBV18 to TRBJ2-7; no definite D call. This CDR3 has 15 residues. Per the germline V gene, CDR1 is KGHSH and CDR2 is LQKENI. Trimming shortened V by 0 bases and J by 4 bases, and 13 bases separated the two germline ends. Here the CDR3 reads CASSPPNTGGYEQYF. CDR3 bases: TGTGCCAGCTCACCACCGAACACTGGTGGATACGAGCAGTACTTC. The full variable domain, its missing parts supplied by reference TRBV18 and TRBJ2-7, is NAGVMQNPRHLVRRRGQEARLRCSPMKGHSHVYWYRQLPEEGLKFMVYLQKENIIDESGMPKERFSAEFPKEGPSILRIQQVVRGDSAAYFCASSPPNTGGYEQYFGPGTRLTVT.

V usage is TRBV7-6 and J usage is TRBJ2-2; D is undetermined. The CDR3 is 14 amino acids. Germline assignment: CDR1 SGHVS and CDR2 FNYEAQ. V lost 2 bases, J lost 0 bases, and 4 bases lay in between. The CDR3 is CASSLPANTGELFF. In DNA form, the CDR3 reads TGTGCCAGCAGCTTACCAGCGAACACCGGGGAGCTGTTTTTT.

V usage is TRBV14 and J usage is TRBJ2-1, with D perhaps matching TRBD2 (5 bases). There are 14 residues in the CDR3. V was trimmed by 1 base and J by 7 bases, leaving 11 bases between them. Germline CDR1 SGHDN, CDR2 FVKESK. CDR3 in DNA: TGTGCCAGCAGCCAAGCCAACAGAGGGAATGAGCAGTTCTTC. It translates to CASSQANRGNEQFF.

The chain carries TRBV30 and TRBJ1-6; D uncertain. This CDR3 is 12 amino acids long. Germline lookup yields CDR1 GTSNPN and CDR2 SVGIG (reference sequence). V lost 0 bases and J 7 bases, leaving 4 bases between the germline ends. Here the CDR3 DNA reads TGTGCCTGGAGTGTCGGGAATTCACCCCTCCACTTT. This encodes CAWSVGNSPLHF.

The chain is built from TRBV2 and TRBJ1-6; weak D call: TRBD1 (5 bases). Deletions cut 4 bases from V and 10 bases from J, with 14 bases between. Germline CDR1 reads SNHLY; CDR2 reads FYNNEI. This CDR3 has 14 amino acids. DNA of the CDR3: TGTGCCAGCAGTGGGGACCGAGCGGACTCACCCCTCCACTTT. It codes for CASSGDRADSPLHF. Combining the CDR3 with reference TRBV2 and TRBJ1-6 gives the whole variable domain EPEVTQTPSHQVTQMGQEVILRCVPISNHLYFYWYRQILGQKVEFLVSFYNNEISEKSEIFDDQFSVERPDGSNFTLKIRSTKLEDSAMYFCASSGDRADSPLHFGNGTRLTVT.

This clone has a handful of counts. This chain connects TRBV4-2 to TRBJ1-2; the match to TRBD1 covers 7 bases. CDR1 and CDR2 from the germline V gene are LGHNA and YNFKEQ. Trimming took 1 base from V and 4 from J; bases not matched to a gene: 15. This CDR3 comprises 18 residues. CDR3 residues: CASSQVSTGRGKIYGYTF. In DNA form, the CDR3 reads TGTGCCAGCAGCCAAGTTTCGACAGGGAGAGGGAAAATCTATGGCTACACCTTC.

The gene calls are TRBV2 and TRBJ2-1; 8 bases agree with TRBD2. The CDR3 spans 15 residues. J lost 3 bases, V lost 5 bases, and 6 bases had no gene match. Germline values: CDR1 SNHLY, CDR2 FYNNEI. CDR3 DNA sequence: TGTGCCAGCAGTCCAATAGCGGGGAGCTACAATGAGCAGTTCTTC. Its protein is CASSPIAGSYNEQFF.

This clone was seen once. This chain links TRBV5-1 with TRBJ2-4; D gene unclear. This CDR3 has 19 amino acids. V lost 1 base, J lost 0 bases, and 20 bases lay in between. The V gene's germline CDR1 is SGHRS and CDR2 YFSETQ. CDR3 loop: CASSLYKGESFLAKNIQYF. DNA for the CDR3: TGCGCCAGCAGCTTGTACAAGGGCGAGTCGTTCCTAGCCAAAAACATTCAGTACTTC.

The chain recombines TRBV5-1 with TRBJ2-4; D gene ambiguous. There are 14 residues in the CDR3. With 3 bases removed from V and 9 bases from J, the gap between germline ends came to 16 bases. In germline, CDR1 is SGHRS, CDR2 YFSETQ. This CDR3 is CASSSSQGPGIQYF. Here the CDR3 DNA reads TGCGCCAGCAGCTCCTCCCAAGGCCCCGGCATTCAGTACTTC.

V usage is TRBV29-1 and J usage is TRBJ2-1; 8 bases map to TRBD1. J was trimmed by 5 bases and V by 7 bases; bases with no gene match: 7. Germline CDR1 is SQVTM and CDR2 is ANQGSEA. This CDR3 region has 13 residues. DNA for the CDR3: TGCAGCGGCTACAGGGGGTCCCACAATGAGCAGTTCTTC. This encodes CSGYRGSHNEQFF.

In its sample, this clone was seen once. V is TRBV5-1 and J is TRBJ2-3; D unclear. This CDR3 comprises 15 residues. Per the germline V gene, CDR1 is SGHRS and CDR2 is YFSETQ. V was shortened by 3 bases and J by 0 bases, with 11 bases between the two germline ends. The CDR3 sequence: CASSSVVTSTDTQYF. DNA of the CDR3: TGCGCCAGCAGCTCAGTAGTTACTAGCACAGATACGCAGTATTTT.

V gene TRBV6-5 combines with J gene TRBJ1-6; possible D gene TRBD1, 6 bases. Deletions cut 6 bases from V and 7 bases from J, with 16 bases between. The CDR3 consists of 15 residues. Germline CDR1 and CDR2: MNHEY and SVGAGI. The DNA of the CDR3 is TGTGCCAGCAGCCCCCGGCAGGGGTACAATTCACCCCTCCACTTT. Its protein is CASSPRQGYNSPLHF.

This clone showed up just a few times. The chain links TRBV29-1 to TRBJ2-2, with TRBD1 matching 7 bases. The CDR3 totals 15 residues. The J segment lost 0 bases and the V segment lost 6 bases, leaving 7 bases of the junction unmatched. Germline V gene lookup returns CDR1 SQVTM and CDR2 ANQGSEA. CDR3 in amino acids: CSVSSGGANTGELFF. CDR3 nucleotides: TGCAGCGTGTCTTCAGGGGGAGCGAACACCGGGGAGCTGTTTTTT.

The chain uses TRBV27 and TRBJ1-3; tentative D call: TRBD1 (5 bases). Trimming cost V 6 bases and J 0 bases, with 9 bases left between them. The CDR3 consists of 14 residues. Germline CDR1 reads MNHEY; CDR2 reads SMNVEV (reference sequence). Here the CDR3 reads CASSPGGSGNTIYF. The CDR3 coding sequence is TGTGCCAGCAGCCCTGGGGGCTCTGGAAACACCATATATTTT.

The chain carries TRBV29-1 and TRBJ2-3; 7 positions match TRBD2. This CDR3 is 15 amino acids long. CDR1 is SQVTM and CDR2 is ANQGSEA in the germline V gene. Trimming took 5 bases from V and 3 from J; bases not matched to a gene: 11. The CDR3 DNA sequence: TGCAGCGTTCGATTGGGTAGCGGGCGAACAGATACGCAGTATTTT. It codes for CSVRLGSGRTDTQYF.

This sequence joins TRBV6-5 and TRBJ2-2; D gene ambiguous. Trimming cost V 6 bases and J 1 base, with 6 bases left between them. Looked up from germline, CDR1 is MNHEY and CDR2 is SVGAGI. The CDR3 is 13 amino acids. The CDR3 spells CASSAKNTGELFF. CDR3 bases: TGTGCCAGCAGCGCGAAGAACACCGGGGAGCTGTTTTTT.

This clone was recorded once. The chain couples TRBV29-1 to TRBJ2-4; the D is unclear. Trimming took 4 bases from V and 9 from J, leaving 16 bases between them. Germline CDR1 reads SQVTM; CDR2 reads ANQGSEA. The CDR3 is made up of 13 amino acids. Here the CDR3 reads CSVGVPQRSIQYF. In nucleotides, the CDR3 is TGCAGCGTTGGGGTACCCCAAAGGAGCATTCAGTACTTC.

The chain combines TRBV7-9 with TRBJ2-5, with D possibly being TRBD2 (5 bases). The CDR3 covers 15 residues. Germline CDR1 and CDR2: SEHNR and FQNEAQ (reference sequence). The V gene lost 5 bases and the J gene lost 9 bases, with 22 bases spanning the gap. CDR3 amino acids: CASSASGRGPRSQYF. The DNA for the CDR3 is TGTGCCAGCAGCGCCTCCGGACGAGGGCCGAGGTCCCAGTACTTC.

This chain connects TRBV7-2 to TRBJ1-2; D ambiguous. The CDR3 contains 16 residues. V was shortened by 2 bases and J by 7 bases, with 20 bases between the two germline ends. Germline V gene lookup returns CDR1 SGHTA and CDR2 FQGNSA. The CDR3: CASSLRRTATRGGYTF. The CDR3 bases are TGTGCCAGCAGCTTAAGGCGGACGGCCACGCGGGGTGGCTACACCTTC.